This is a list of T cell receptor beta chains from one sample in a study of CD8+ T cells in alopecia areata. Here immunoSEQ multiplex PCR was the method, and the copy in TCRdb shows in-frame clones only, minus some. The sample holds about 200,000 clones; 64% are singletons and the top ten take about 1.3%. The sample in question was CD4+ T cells sorted from blood, obtained at week 49, from a patient treated with tofacitinib. The receptors here all came from a human donor with alopecia areata. Each CDR3 is given with its conserved first and last residue. The D gene is left open where the match is weak. Size is stated for part of the rows, as once, few or many counts, or as a class when the clone is expanded.

DNA: TGTGCCAGCAGAAGGAGGCCCCAAGAGACCCAGTACTTC
CDR3: CASRRRPQETQYF
D: NA
V: TRBV27
size: few
J: TRBJ2-5

DNA: TGCGCCAGCAGCCCTATGGGACTAGCCTATTCCTACAATGAGCAGTTCTTC
CDR3: CASSPMGLAYSYNEQFF
D: TRBD2
V: TRBV5-1
size: NA
J: TRBJ2-1

DNA: TGTGCCAGCAGCGTGGGACAGGGACGGTCCCGGGCAGCTGAAGCTTTCTTT
CDR3: CASSVGQGRSRAAEAFF
D: TRBD1
V: TRBV9
size: once
J: TRBJ1-1

DNA: TGTGCCAGCTGCATCCGGGTTGAAGCTTTCTTT
CDR3: CASCIRVEAFF
D: NA
V: TRBV2
size: NA
J: TRBJ1-1

DNA: TGTGCCAGCAGTGGGATTGGGACTAGCGGGGCGACTAGCACAGATACGCAGTATTTT
CDR3: CASSGIGTSGATSTDTQYF
D: TRBD2
V: TRBV2
size: NA
J: TRBJ2-3

DNA: TGCAGCGTTGTGGGCAGGGTGGGCAACTATGGCTACACCTTC
CDR3: CSVVGRVGNYGYTF
D: NA
V: TRBV29-1
size: NA
J: TRBJ1-2

DNA: TGTGCTAGTGGTTTCGCAGGGGGCTGGGGCATTCAGTACTTC
CDR3: CASGFAGGWGIQYF
D: TRBD1
V: TRBV12-5
size: NA
J: TRBJ2-4

DNA: TGTGCCAGCAGTCCCCAACCGACAGGGAACTATGGCTACACCTTC
CDR3: CASSPQPTGNYGYTF
D: TRBD1
V: TRBV27
size: NA
J: TRBJ1-2

DNA: TGTGCCAGCAGCCGCAGGGATGGCTATGGCTACACCTTC
CDR3: CASSRRDGYGYTF
D: NA
V: TRBV27
size: few
J: TRBJ1-2

DNA: TGCGCCAGCAGCCAATCTTTCGGGGGGCAAGAGACCCAGTACTTC
CDR3: CASSQSFGGQETQYF
D: TRBD2
V: TRBV4-3
size: once
J: TRBJ2-5

DNA: TGCGCCAGCAGCACCGGACTAGCGGGGGAGCATGAGCAGTTCTTC
CDR3: CASSTGLAGEHEQFF
D: TRBD2
V: TRBV5-1
size: NA
J: TRBJ2-1

DNA: TGTGCCAGCAGCCCGACGCCCGGAGCAGGCTACACCTTC
CDR3: CASSPTPGAGYTF
D: NA
V: TRBV11-2
size: many
J: TRBJ1-2

DNA: TGCAGCGTCCGTGGGGCTAGCGGGGAAGTGAATGAGCAGTTCTTC
CDR3: CSVRGASGEVNEQFF
D: TRBD2
V: TRBV29-1
size: NA
J: TRBJ2-1

DNA: TGCAGCGTTGAAAGAGCGGCCCGCCAAGAGACCCAGTACTTC
CDR3: CSVERAARQETQYF
D: NA
V: TRBV29-1
size: NA
J: TRBJ2-5

DNA: TGTGCCTGGACATTCACAGATACGCAGTATTTT
CDR3: CAWTFTDTQYF
D: NA
V: TRBV30
size: NA
J: TRBJ2-3

DNA: TGTGCCAGCAGCTCCACAGGGAATCAGCCCCAGCATTTT
CDR3: CASSSTGNQPQHF
D: NA
V: TRBV5-6
size: NA
J: TRBJ1-5

DNA: TGTGCCAGCAGCTCTTCTAGCGGGGGCCAAGAGACCCAGTACTTC
CDR3: CASSSSSGGQETQYF
D: TRBD2
V: TRBV5-6
size: NA
J: TRBJ2-5

DNA: TGTGCCAGCAGCTTATCATGGCAGGGTTTAAGAGAGACCCAGTACTTC
CDR3: CASSLSWQGLRETQYF
D: NA
V: TRBV11-2
size: NA
J: TRBJ2-5

DNA: TGTGCCTGGAGTGTAAGAAATGAGCAGTTCTTC
CDR3: CAWSVRNEQFF
D: NA
V: TRBV30
size: few
J: TRBJ2-1

DNA: TGTGCCAGCAGCATTAGCGGGGGGGCGGAGACCCAGTACTTC
CDR3: CASSISGGAETQYF
D: TRBD2
V: TRBV7-2
size: NA
J: TRBJ2-5

DNA: TGTGCCAGCAGGGGGCAAGAGACCCAGTACTTC
CDR3: CASRGQETQYF
D: NA
V: TRBV5-6
size: NA
J: TRBJ2-5

DNA: TGCGCCAGCAGCTTGGAGCAGGCGAGTAATTCACCCCTCCACTTT
CDR3: CASSLEQASNSPLHF
D: NA
V: TRBV5-1
size: NA
J: TRBJ1-6

DNA: TGTGCCAGCAGCTCCTCCGCGACAGGGTCTTATGGCTACACCTTC
CDR3: CASSSSATGSYGYTF
D: TRBD1
V: TRBV9
size: NA
J: TRBJ1-2

DNA: TGTGCCAGCAGAAGGGGGACAGGCCTTAACTATGGCTACACCTTC
CDR3: CASRRGTGLNYGYTF
D: TRBD1
V: TRBV2
size: NA
J: TRBJ1-2

DNA: TGTGCCAGCAGTGACTCAGGGAGGGCGAGCTCCTATAATTCACCCCTCCACTTT
CDR3: CASSDSGRASSYNSPLHF
D: NA
V: TRBV25-1
size: NA
J: TRBJ1-6

DNA: TGTGCCTGGAGTGAACAGGCCCTAGGAGGCTACACCTTC
CDR3: CAWSEQALGGYTF
D: NA
V: TRBV30
size: few
J: TRBJ1-2

DNA: TGCGCCAGCAGCTTGGGACAGGGGGAAAACATTCAGTACTTC
CDR3: CASSLGQGENIQYF
D: TRBD1
V: TRBV5-1
size: NA
J: TRBJ2-4

DNA: TGCAGCACACTGACAGGGGGATACCAAGAGACCCAGTACTTC
CDR3: CSTLTGGYQETQYF
D: TRBD1
V: TRBV29-1
size: NA
J: TRBJ2-5

DNA: TGCAGCGTTGATTCGGTTTCTCGCGGTGGGTTCTTC
CDR3: CSVDSVSRGGFF
D: NA
V: TRBV29-1
size: NA
J: TRBJ2-1

DNA: TGTGCCAGCAGCCCCCGACGAAAAAGCTCCTACGAGCAGTACTTC
CDR3: CASSPRRKSSYEQYF
D: NA
V: TRBV5-6
size: NA
J: TRBJ2-7

DNA: TGTGCCAGCAGCTTGGGAGGGGCGGTCACTGAAGCTTTCTTT
CDR3: CASSLGGAVTEAFF
D: NA
V: TRBV5-6
size: NA
J: TRBJ1-1

DNA: TGTGCCACCAGCAGAAGAGGGACAGAGATCTCTGGGGCCAACGTCCTGACTTTC
CDR3: CATSRRGTEISGANVLTF
D: TRBD1
V: TRBV15
size: NA
J: TRBJ2-6

DNA: TGTGCCAGCAGTCAGAAGGGCTACGAGCAGTACTTC
CDR3: CASSQKGYEQYF
D: NA
V: TRBV2
size: NA
J: TRBJ2-7

DNA: TGTGCCAGCAGCTTAGAATCCGGGACAGGGAACGAAAAACTGTTTTTT
CDR3: CASSLESGTGNEKLFF
D: TRBD1
V: TRBV5-6
size: NA
J: TRBJ1-4

DNA: TGTGCCAGCAGCTTGTACGCTGAAGCTTTCTTT
CDR3: CASSLYAEAFF
D: NA
V: TRBV5-6
size: once
J: TRBJ1-1

DNA: TGTGCCAGCAGCCGTAGGACAGGAGGTTTATCGGCTTATGGCTACACCTTC
CDR3: CASSRRTGGLSAYGYTF
D: TRBD1
V: TRBV7-2
size: NA
J: TRBJ1-2

DNA: TGTGCCTGGAGTGTTAGGGCAGGGTTTGTCCTAAATGGCTACACCTTC
CDR3: CAWSVRAGFVLNGYTF
D: NA
V: TRBV30
size: NA
J: TRBJ1-2

DNA: TGTGCCAGTAGTTTCCGGGACAGGGTCCCAGATACGCAGTATTTT
CDR3: CASSFRDRVPDTQYF
D: TRBD1
V: TRBV19
size: few
J: TRBJ2-3

DNA: TGCAGCGCCGCCAGGGGAAAGGAAAAACTGTTTTTT
CDR3: CSAARGKEKLFF
D: NA
V: TRBV29-1
size: few
J: TRBJ1-4

DNA: TGCAGCGTCCAAACCCTAACAGGGGCTGGCTACACCTTC
CDR3: CSVQTLTGAGYTF
D: TRBD1
V: TRBV29-1
size: NA
J: TRBJ1-2

DNA: TGTGCCAGCTCACCCAGCGGGTCAAAAGAGACCCAGTACTTC
CDR3: CASSPSGSKETQYF
D: NA
V: TRBV18
size: NA
J: TRBJ2-5

DNA: TGCGCCAGCAGCCAAGACCCGGGGGCTTTGGTGACCCAGTACTTC
CDR3: CASSQDPGALVTQYF
D: NA
V: TRBV4-1
size: NA
J: TRBJ2-5

DNA: TGTGCCAGCAGCCAGCACGGTGGGGGGGTGATTTCACCCCTCCACTTT
CDR3: CASSQHGGGVISPLHF
D: NA
V: TRBV11-2
size: few
J: TRBJ1-6

DNA: TGTGCCAGTCGAAGAATGGGGACGAGTGGAGATACGCAGTATTTT
CDR3: CASRRMGTSGDTQYF
D: NA
V: TRBV2
size: NA
J: TRBJ2-3

DNA: TGCAGCTATAGTACCGGGACAGTTGGTTACGAGCAGTACTTC
CDR3: CSYSTGTVGYEQYF
D: TRBD1
V: TRBV29-1
size: NA
J: TRBJ2-7

DNA: TGTGCCTGGAAAGGGGCGCCCTACGAGCAGTACTTC
CDR3: CAWKGAPYEQYF
D: NA
V: TRBV30
size: NA
J: TRBJ2-7

DNA: TGTGCCAGCAGCGGGCCTTCGAGGGTGGACACCGGGGAGCTGTTTTTT
CDR3: CASSGPSRVDTGELFF
D: NA
V: TRBV9
size: NA
J: TRBJ2-2

DNA: TGTGCCAGCAGTTCGGGTCATAGCAATCAGCCCCAGCATTTT
CDR3: CASSSGHSNQPQHF
D: NA
V: TRBV28
size: NA
J: TRBJ1-5

DNA: TGTGCCAGCAGTCCACGACGGTCAGGGTATGGCTATGGCTACACCTTC
CDR3: CASSPRRSGYGYGYTF
D: NA
V: TRBV27
size: NA
J: TRBJ1-2

DNA: TGTGCCAGCAGTTTATTAACGGGAGACAGGGCTGTATATGGCTACACCTTC
CDR3: CASSLLTGDRAVYGYTF
D: TRBD1
V: TRBV27
size: few
J: TRBJ1-2

DNA: TGTGCCAGCAGCGTAGGTATAGGGAACTACTATGGCTACACCTTC
CDR3: CASSVGIGNYYGYTF
D: NA
V: TRBV9
size: NA
J: TRBJ1-2

DNA: TGTGCCAGCAGCCCAGGGGGCAGTGGCTCCTACGAGCAGTACTTC
CDR3: CASSPGGSGSYEQYF
D: TRBD1
V: TRBV9
size: NA
J: TRBJ2-7

DNA: TGTGCCTGGAAGACAGTCTATGGCTACACCTTC
CDR3: CAWKTVYGYTF
D: NA
V: TRBV30
size: NA
J: TRBJ1-2